This is a list of T cell receptor beta chains from one sample in a study of T cells in Graves' hyperthyroidism and ophthalmopathy. TCRdb recomputed calls from the multiplex PCR reads with MiXCR, one row per CDR3 protein. The sample records 550,000 to 650,000 distinct CDR3 sequences, approximately 15% being singletons. The material sequenced was blood. These receptors originate from a woman aged 25 to 39 with Graves' hyperthyroidism that later progressed to Graves' ophthalmopathy. Both conserved end residues are part of each CDR3. Each record gives: V gene, clone size, D gene, J gene, CDR3 protein, CDR3 DNA. D genes are given only for firm matches. Size is stated for part of the rows, as once, few or many counts, or as a class when the clone is expanded.

V gene: TRBV18; clone size: many; D gene: .; J gene: TRBJ1-1; CDR3 protein: CASSPMEQGDTEAFF; CDR3 DNA: TGTGCCAGCTCACCAATGGAACAGGGTGACACTGAAGCTTTCTTT
V gene: TRBV7-2; clone size: many; D gene: TRBD2; J gene: TRBJ2-1; CDR3 protein: CASSLGSGRWDEQFF; CDR3 DNA: TGTGCCAGCAGCTTAGGCAGCGGGAGGTGGGATGAGCAGTTCTTC
V gene: TRBV20-1; clone size: many; D gene: .; J gene: TRBJ1-1; CDR3 protein: CSAPGSGPEAFF; CDR3 DNA: TGCAGTGCCCCGGGGTCTGGCCCTGAAGCTTTCTTT
V gene: TRBV19; clone size: many; D gene: TRBD1; J gene: TRBJ1-1; CDR3 protein: CASSIYPGQGNTEAFF; CDR3 DNA: TGTGCCAGTAGTATCTACCCGGGACAGGGGAACACTGAAGCTTTCTTT
V gene: TRBV5-6; clone size: .; D gene: TRBD1; J gene: TRBJ2-2; CDR3 protein: CASNRIDRDTGELFF; CDR3 DNA: TGTGCCAGCAACCGGATTGACAGGGACACCGGGGAGCTGTTTTTT
V gene: TRBV6-2/TRBV6-3; clone size: many; D gene: .; J gene: TRBJ2-2; CDR3 protein: CASSYDRTVTGELFF; CDR3 DNA: TGTGCCAGCAGTTACGACAGGACCGTCACCGGGGAGCTGTTTTTT
V gene: TRBV19; clone size: .; D gene: TRBD2; J gene: TRBJ2-1; CDR3 protein: CASSIGTSGRSYNEQFF; CDR3 DNA: TGTGCCAGTAGTATAGGGACTAGCGGGAGATCCTACAATGAGCAGTTCTTC
V gene: TRBV5-6; clone size: .; D gene: .; J gene: TRBJ2-2; CDR3 protein: CASSPGTEGYTGELFF; CDR3 DNA: TGTGCCAGCAGCCCTGGGACGGAGGGTTACACCGGGGAGCTGTTTTTT
V gene: TRBV20-1; clone size: few; D gene: .; J gene: TRBJ1-4; CDR3 protein: CSARGGGSVEKLFF; CDR3 DNA: TGCAGTGCTAGAGGGGGCGGGTCCGTTGAAAAACTGTTTTTT
V gene: TRBV7-9; clone size: many; D gene: .; J gene: TRBJ2-5; CDR3 protein: CASSSPRMRAQETQYF; CDR3 DNA: TGTGCCAGCAGCTCCCCGAGAATGCGGGCCCAAGAGACCCAGTACTTC
V gene: TRBV7-2; clone size: few; D gene: .; J gene: TRBJ2-1; CDR3 protein: CASREGGDQFF; CDR3 DNA: TGTGCCAGCAGAGAGGGGGGCGATCAGTTCTTC
V gene: TRBV12-3/TRBV12-4; clone size: many; D gene: TRBD1; J gene: TRBJ1-4; CDR3 protein: CASSKTTRDSANEKLFF; CDR3 DNA: TGTGCCAGCAGTAAAACCACCCGGGACAGCGCTAATGAAAAACTGTTTTTT
V gene: TRBV11-2; clone size: .; D gene: TRBD1; J gene: TRBJ1-2; CDR3 protein: CASRPQGARGYTF; CDR3 DNA: TGTGCCAGCAGACCACAGGGGGCGCGTGGCTACACCTTC
V gene: TRBV20-1; clone size: once; D gene: .; J gene: TRBJ1-4; CDR3 protein: CSALRTANEKLFF; CDR3 DNA: TGCAGTGCGCTCAGGACGGCTAATGAAAAACTGTTTTTT
V gene: TRBV5-1; clone size: many; D gene: .; J gene: TRBJ2-2; CDR3 protein: CASSWGWNTGELFF; CDR3 DNA: TGCGCCAGCAGCTGGGGATGGAACACCGGGGAGCTGTTTTTT
V gene: TRBV6-2/TRBV6-3; clone size: .; D gene: .; J gene: TRBJ2-7; CDR3 protein: CTSTGGYEQYF; CDR3 DNA: TGTACCAGCACCGGCGGCTACGAGCAGTACTTC
V gene: TRBV6-2/TRBV6-3; clone size: .; D gene: .; J gene: TRBJ2-5; CDR3 protein: CASSRPQAGETQYF; CDR3 DNA: TGTGCCAGCAGTCGACCACAGGCCGGGGAGACCCAGTACTTC
V gene: TRBV11-2; clone size: many; D gene: .; J gene: TRBJ2-7; CDR3 protein: CASSLDLLGAYEQYF; CDR3 DNA: TGTGCCAGCAGCTTAGATCTTTTGGGGGCCTACGAGCAGTACTTC
V gene: TRBV6-2/TRBV6-3; clone size: few; D gene: .; J gene: TRBJ2-5; CDR3 protein: CASSYIETQYF; CDR3 DNA: TGTGCCAGCAGTTACATAGAGACCCAGTACTTC
V gene: TRBV7-2; clone size: many; D gene: TRBD2; J gene: TRBJ2-3; CDR3 protein: CASSLAGASGLADTQYF; CDR3 DNA: TGTGCCAGCAGCTTAGCGGGGGCTAGCGGGTTGGCAGATACGCAGTATTTT
V gene: TRBV7-9; clone size: few; D gene: .; J gene: TRBJ2-7; CDR3 protein: CASSFPAVGQAAEQYF; CDR3 DNA: TGTGCCAGCAGCTTTCCGGCAGTGGGGCAGGCCGCCGAGCAGTACTTC
V gene: TRBV25-1; clone size: few; D gene: .; J gene: TRBJ1-2; CDR3 protein: CASSEGGGTGYTF; CDR3 DNA: TGTGCCAGCAGTGAAGGGGGGGGAACCGGCTACACCTTC
V gene: TRBV9; clone size: .; D gene: .; J gene: TRBJ1-3; CDR3 protein: CASSGIGNTIYF; CDR3 DNA: TGTGCCAGCAGCGGTATTGGGAACACCATATATTTT
V gene: TRBV28; clone size: many; D gene: .; J gene: TRBJ1-1; CDR3 protein: CASTPGGITEAFF; CDR3 DNA: TGTGCCAGCACCCCTGGAGGTATCACTGAAGCTTTCTTT